This T cell receptor beta chain was sequenced in a study of response to subunit inactivated influenza vaccine. One entry per CDR3 protein results from TCRdb running MiXCR on the RT-PCR reads. In the table there are just under 550,000 distinct CDR3 sequences, approximately 20% of which are singletons. This CDR3 has 15 residues. Per germline, CDR1 DFQATT and CDR2 SNEGSKA (reference sequence). The V end was cut by 3 bases, the J end by 0 bases, with 11 bases between. Study findings and constraints: Each seasonal flu vaccination may recruit only limited new T cells, authors suggested.

With regard to this clonotype: The antigen remains undetermined.

These data are also associated with another study on T cells expressing NK-cell markers. From that study: Beta-chain TCR cDNA was generated via 5'RACE template switching with UMIs.

The receptor comes from a man aged 50-59 years who received an inactivated influenza vaccine. Sequenced material: CD4+ T cells sorted from PBMCs, taken about 12 days after vaccination. The chain is built from TRBV20-1 and TRBJ2-2; a weak D match, TRBD1 (5 bases). CDR3 sequence reads: CSASAGNANTGELFF. The CDR3 bases are TGCAGTGCTAGTGCAGGGAACGCGAACACCGGGGAGCTGTTTTTT.